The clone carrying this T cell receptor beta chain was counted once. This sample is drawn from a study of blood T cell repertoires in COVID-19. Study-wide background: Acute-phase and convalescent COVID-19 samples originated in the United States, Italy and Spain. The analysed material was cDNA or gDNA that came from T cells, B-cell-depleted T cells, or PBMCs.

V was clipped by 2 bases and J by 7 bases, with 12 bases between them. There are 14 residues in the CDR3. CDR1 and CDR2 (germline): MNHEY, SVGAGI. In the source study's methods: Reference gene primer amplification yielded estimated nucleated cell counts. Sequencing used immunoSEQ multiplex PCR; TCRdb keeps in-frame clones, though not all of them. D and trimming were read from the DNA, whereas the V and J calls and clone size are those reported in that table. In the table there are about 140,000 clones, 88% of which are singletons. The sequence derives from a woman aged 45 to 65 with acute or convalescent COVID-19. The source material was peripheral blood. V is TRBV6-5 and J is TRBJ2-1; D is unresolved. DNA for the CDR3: TGTGCCAGCAGTTACGTCGCTAGTCAGAATGAGCAGTTCTTC. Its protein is CASSYVASQNEQFF.